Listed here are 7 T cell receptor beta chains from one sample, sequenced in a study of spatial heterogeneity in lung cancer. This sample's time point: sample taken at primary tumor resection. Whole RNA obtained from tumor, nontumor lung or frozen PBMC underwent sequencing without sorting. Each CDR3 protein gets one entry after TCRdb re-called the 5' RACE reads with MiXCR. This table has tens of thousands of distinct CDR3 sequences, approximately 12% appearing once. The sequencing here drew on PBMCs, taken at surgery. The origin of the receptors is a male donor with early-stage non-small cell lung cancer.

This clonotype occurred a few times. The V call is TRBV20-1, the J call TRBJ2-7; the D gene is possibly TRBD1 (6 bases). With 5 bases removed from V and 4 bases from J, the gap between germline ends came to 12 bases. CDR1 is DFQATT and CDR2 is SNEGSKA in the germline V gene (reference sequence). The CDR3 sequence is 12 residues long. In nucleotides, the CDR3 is TGCAGTGCTTTACAGGGTCCTTACGAGCAGTACTTC. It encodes CSALQGPYEQYF.

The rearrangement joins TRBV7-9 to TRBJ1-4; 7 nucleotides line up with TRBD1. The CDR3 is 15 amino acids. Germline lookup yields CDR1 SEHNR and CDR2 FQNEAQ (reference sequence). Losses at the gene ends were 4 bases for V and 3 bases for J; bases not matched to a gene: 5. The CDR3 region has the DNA TGTGCCAGCAGCTCAGCCACAGGGGCTAATGAAAAACTGTTTTTT. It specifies CASSSATGANEKLFF.

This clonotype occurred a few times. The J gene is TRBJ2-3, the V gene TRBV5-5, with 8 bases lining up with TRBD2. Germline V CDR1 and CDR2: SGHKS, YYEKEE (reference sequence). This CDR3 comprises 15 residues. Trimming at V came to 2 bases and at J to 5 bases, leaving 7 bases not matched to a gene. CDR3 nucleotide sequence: TGTGCCAGCAGCTTCATGGCGGGGGGACAAGATACGCAGTATTTT. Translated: CASSFMAGGQDTQYF.

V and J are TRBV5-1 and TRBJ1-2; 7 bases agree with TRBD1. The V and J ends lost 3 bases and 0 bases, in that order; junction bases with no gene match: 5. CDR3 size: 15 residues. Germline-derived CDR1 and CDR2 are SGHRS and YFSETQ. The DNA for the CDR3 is TGCGCCAGCAGCTCAACTCAGGGGGCTAACTATGGCTACACCTTC. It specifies CASSSTQGANYGYTF.

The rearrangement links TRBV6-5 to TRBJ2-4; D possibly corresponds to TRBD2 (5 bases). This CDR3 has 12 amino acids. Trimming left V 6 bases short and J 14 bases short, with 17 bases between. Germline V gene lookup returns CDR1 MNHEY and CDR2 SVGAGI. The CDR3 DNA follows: TGTGCCAGCAGGTCCCGCGGAGGATGGAAGTACTTC. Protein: CASRSRGGWKYF.

The CDR3 region has the DNA TGTGCCAGCACGGGGGTTGTTCCTTCCACAGATACGCAGTATTTT. Protein product: CASTGVVPSTDTQYF. This chain connects TRBV5-8 to TRBJ2-3; perhaps TRBD2 as D (6 bases). Trimming removed 6 bases at V and 2 bases at J, with 16 bases between. Looked up from germline, CDR1 is SGHTS and CDR2 is YDEGEE. This CDR3 has 15 amino acids.

The CDR3 is CASSVDGRTGWSKQYF. CDR3 DNA: TGTGCCAGCAGCGTAGACGGGAGGACAGGGTGGAGCAAGCAGTACTTC. J is TRBJ2-7 and V is TRBV9, with a weak D call TRBD1 (8 bases). Germline V gives CDR1 SGDLS, CDR2 YYNGEE. This CDR3 comprises 16 residues. V dropped 0 bases and J dropped 8 bases, with 21 bases sitting between them.